This T cell receptor beta chain was documented in a study of blood T cell repertoires in COVID-19. For the study at large: COVID-19 samples, acute and convalescent, were from the United States, Italy and Spain. The analysed material was cDNA or gDNA that came from T cells, B-cell-depleted T cells, or PBMCs.

This CDR3 is 14 amino acids long. Germline V gene sequence: CDR1 SGHTS, CDR2 YDEGEE. Unmatched junction bases numbered 9, after V lost 4 bases and J lost 6 bases. Original processing notes: The authors estimated nucleated cell counts from reference gene primer amplification. TCRdb's copy holds only in-frame clones and misses some; the assay was immunoSEQ multiplex PCR. V, J and clone size are taken as reported in that table, and D and trimming were inferred from the DNA itself. The sample has about 250,000 clones; roughly 85% are singletons. Input material: peripheral blood. This chain connects TRBV5-8 to TRBJ1-1, with TRBD1 matching over 7 bases. The receptor comes from a woman aged 30 to 39 with active or convalescent COVID-19. This CDR3 is CASSILQGMAEAFF. The DNA for the CDR3 is TGTGCCAGCAGCATCCTACAGGGGATGGCTGAAGCTTTCTTT.